This entry lists 24 T cell receptor beta chains sequenced from one sample in a study of T cell changes during pregnancy in multiple sclerosis. Libraries were prepared by immunoSEQ multiplex PCR; TCRdb keeps only in-frame clonotypes and omits some of them. The data contain tens of thousands of clones, almost 95% of them singletons. Specimen: CD4+ T cells from peripheral blood mononuclear cells, collected in the third trimester of pregnancy. The receptors come from a female donor in good health, enrolled as a control in a pregnancy study.

The CDR3 loop is CASSQATASNYGYTF. CDR3 bases: TGCGCCAGCAGCCAAGCCACAGCTTCCAACTATGGCTACACCTTC. The J gene is TRBJ1-2, the V gene TRBV4-1; D not resolved. Germline V gives CDR1 MGHRA, CDR2 YSYEKL. The CDR3 consists of 15 residues. V was trimmed by 1 base and J by 2 bases, leaving 11 bases between them.

This sequence joins TRBV6-6 and TRBJ2-1; TRBD1 matches at 7 bases. The CDR3 loop spans 15 amino acids. V trimming: 5 bases; J trimming: 6 bases; junction bases outside the gene matches: 10. Germline CDR1 reads MNHNY; CDR2 reads SVGAGI (reference sequence). The CDR3 DNA is TGTGCCAGCAGTCCTACGGGACAGAGCATCAATGAGCAGTTCTTC. Translation gives CASSPTGQSINEQFF.

This clone was observed once. The chain is built from TRBV7-2 and TRBJ1-1; 7 positions match TRBD1. The CDR3 consists of 16 residues. V lost 5 bases, J lost 8 bases, and 17 bases stayed unmatched. Germline CDR1 is SGHTA and CDR2 is FQGNSA. The CDR3 protein is CASSPEYRRGLGEAFF. CDR3 in DNA: TGTGCCAGCAGCCCAGAGTATCGAAGGGGGCTGGGAGAAGCTTTCTTT.

J is TRBJ1-2 and V is TRBV2; the match to TRBD1 covers 7 bases. Germline V gene lookup returns CDR1 SNHLY and CDR2 FYNNEI. The CDR3 contains 11 residues. V lost 6 bases, J lost 9 bases, and 4 bases stayed unmatched. CDR3 bases: TGTGCCAGCAGACAGGGGTCGAGCTACACCTTC. Protein product: CASRQGSSYTF.

This chain joins TRBV7-9 and TRBJ1-5, with TRBD1 as a possible D gene (5 bases). Looked up from germline, CDR1 is SEHNR and CDR2 is FQNEAQ (reference sequence). V was shortened by 1 base and J by 3 bases, with 16 bases between the two germline ends. The CDR3 has 17 amino acids. DNA for the CDR3: TGTGCCAGCAGCTTAGAGTTTGGTGCGGGGCACAATCAGCCCCAGCATTTT. Translated: CASSLEFGAGHNQPQHF. Combining the CDR3 with reference TRBV7-9 and TRBJ1-5 gives the whole variable domain DTGVSQNPRHKITKRGQNVTFRCDPISEHNRLYWYRQTLGQGPEFLTYFQNEAQLEKSRLLSDRFSAERPKGSFSTLEIQRTEQGDSAMYLCASSLEFGAGHNQPQHFGDGTRLSIL.

The chain joins TRBV5-1 to TRBJ1-1, with 7 positions matching TRBD1. Germline V gives CDR1 SGHRS, CDR2 YFSETQ. After removal of 4 bases from V and 3 bases from J, the junction contained 3 bases not matched to a gene. The CDR3 has 13 residues. The CDR3, as DNA: TGCGCCAGCAGCAGAACAGGGGACACTGAAGCTTTCTTT. Protein product: CASSRTGDTEAFF.

V and J are TRBV25-1 and TRBJ2-1; the match to TRBD1 covers 7 bases. The CDR3 totals 14 residues. In germline, CDR1 is MGHDK, CDR2 SYGVNS. V shed 5 bases, J shed 4 bases, and the junction held 5 bases outside the gene matches. The CDR3 reads CASSRQGRYNEQFF. DNA of the CDR3: TGTGCCAGCAGTCGACAGGGACGATACAATGAGCAGTTCTTC. Combining the CDR3 with reference TRBV25-1 and TRBJ2-1 gives the whole variable domain EADIYQTPRYLVIGTGKKITLECSQTMGHDKMYWYQQDPGMELHLIHYSYGVNSTEKGDLSSESTVSRIRTEHFPLTLESARPSHTSQYLCASSRQGRYNEQFFGPGTRLTVL.

The rearrangement uses TRBV2 and TRBJ2-7; D possibly corresponds to TRBD1 (5 bases). Germline loops: CDR1 SNHLY, CDR2 FYNNEI. The CDR3 has 11 residues. V was clipped by 6 bases and J by 5 bases, with 8 bases between them. Here the CDR3 DNA reads TGTGCCAGCAGCCAGGGTGACGAGCAGTACTTC. Translated: CASSQGDEQYF.

This chain joins TRBV19 and TRBJ1-1; 8 positions match TRBD1. J gave up 3 bases and V 5 bases, and 11 bases lay outside the gene matches. This CDR3 region has 16 residues. Germline V gene sequence: CDR1 LNHDA, CDR2 SQIVND (reference sequence). This CDR3 is CASSLRTGRRDTEAFF. As DNA, the CDR3 is TGTGCCAGTAGTCTACGGACAGGGCGGAGGGACACTGAAGCTTTCTTT.

The rearrangement joins TRBV7-9 to TRBJ2-1, with D possibly being TRBD2 (6 bases). Trimming removed 5 bases from V and 9 bases from J, with 11 bases in between. This CDR3 has 12 residues. Germline-derived CDR1 and CDR2 are SEHNR and FQNEAQ (reference sequence). The CDR3, as DNA: TGTGCCAGCAGCCAACCCGGGGGTGAGCAGTTCTTC. Amino acids: CASSQPGGEQFF. Complete variable domain (other parts from reference TRBV7-9 and TRBJ2-1): DTGVSQNPRHKITKRGQNVTFRCDPISEHNRLYWYRQTLGQGPEFLTYFQNEAQLEKSRLLSDRFSAERPKGSFSTLEIQRTEQGDSAMYLCASSQPGGEQFFGPGTRLTVL.

The CDR3 nucleotides read TGTGCCAGCACCCTGAGGCAGGGCATCTACAATGAGCAGTTCTTC. Residues: CASTLRQGIYNEQFF. This sequence joins TRBV7-2 and TRBJ2-1; tentative D call: TRBD1 (5 bases). CDR1 is SGHTA and CDR2 is FQGNSA in the germline V gene. The CDR3 has 15 amino acids. V was pared by 7 bases and J by 3 bases, with 16 bases between.

CDR3 protein: CASSLGAGGRETQYF. The CDR3 region has the DNA TGTGCCAGCAGCTTAGGGGCGGGGGGGCGAGAGACCCAGTACTTC. V and J are TRBV7-2 and TRBJ2-5; TRBD2 matches 9 bases. The CDR3 is 15 residues long. Looked up from germline, CDR1 is SGHTA and CDR2 is FQGNSA. After removal of 1 base from V and 4 bases from J, the junction contained 4 bases not matched to a gene.

V is TRBV7-2 and J is TRBJ2-1; D may be TRBD2 (6 bases). V was shortened by 9 bases and J by 2 bases, with 14 bases between the two germline ends. The CDR3 length is 14 residues. In germline, CDR1 is SGHTA, CDR2 FQGNSA. The CDR3: CASSWGVPYNEQFF. The CDR3 bases are TGTGCCAGTTCATGGGGGGTCCCCTACAATGAGCAGTTCTTC.

The chain couples TRBV13 to TRBJ2-1, with TRBD1 identical over 7 bases. From germline, CDR1 is PRHDT and CDR2 FYEKMQ (reference sequence). The V and J ends lost 5 bases and 6 bases, in that order; junction bases with no gene match: 4. CDR3 length: 13 residues. CDR3 bases: TGTGCCAGCAGCGCCAGACAGGGCAATGAGCAGTTCTTC. As protein: CASSARQGNEQFF.

This sequence joins TRBV18 and TRBJ2-7; D possibly corresponds to TRBD1 (6 bases). The CDR3 sequence is 14 residues long. V was trimmed by 3 bases and J by 4 bases, leaving 13 bases between them. Germline CDR1 is KGHSH and CDR2 is LQKENI. Here the CDR3 DNA reads TGTGCCAGCTCACCCCGGACAGCATCATACGAGCAGTACTTC. Its translation: CASSPRTASYEQYF. The whole variable domain, filled in from reference TRBV18 and TRBJ2-7, reads NAGVMQNPRHLVRRRGQEARLRCSPMKGHSHVYWYRQLPEEGLKFMVYLQKENIIDESGMPKERFSAEFPKEGPSILRIQQVVRGDSAAYFCASSPRTASYEQYFGPGTRLTVT.

This clone showed up just once. This sequence joins TRBV5-1 and TRBJ2-2, with 8 bases aligning to TRBD2. The CDR3 length is 16 residues. CDR1 and CDR2 from the germline V gene are SGHRS and YFSETQ. The V and J ends lost 4 bases and 0 bases, in that order; junction bases with no gene match: 5. The CDR3 loop reads CASSRTGGPNTGELFF. Written as DNA, the CDR3 is TGCGCCAGCAGCCGGACGGGGGGGCCGAACACCGGGGAGCTGTTTTTT.

The sample holds one count of this clone. The CDR3 spells CASSARGNQPQHF. DNA for the CDR3: TGTGCCAGCAGCGCAAGAGGAAATCAGCCCCAGCATTTT. The chain employs TRBV7-2 and TRBJ1-5; D gene ambiguous. CDR1 is SGHTA, CDR2 FQGNSA, per germline. V lost 5 bases, J lost 4 bases, and 9 bases lay in between. The CDR3 consists of 13 residues. The entire variable domain, with the rest obtained from reference TRBV7-2 and TRBJ1-5, is as follows: GAGVSQSPSNKVTEKGKDVELRCDPISGHTALYWYRQSLGQGLEFLIYFQGNSAPDKSGLPSDRFSAERTGGSVSTLTIQRTQQEDSAVYLCASSARGNQPQHFGDGTRLSIL.

The rearrangement uses TRBV18 and TRBJ2-5; the D is unclear. CDR1 is KGHSH, CDR2 LQKENI, per germline. This CDR3 has 14 amino acids. Trimming took off 0 bases at V and 4 bases at J, with 9 bases between the two ends. CDR3 in DNA: TGTGCCAGCTCACCACCGAATAGTAGAGAGACCCAGTACTTC. Translation: CASSPPNSRETQYF.

This chain joins TRBV12-5 and TRBJ2-3; 10 nucleotides agree with TRBD2. CDR3 size: 16 residues. The ends lost 3 bases at V and 2 bases at J; junction bases unmatched: 5. The germline V gene has CDR1 LGHNT and CDR2 FRNRAP. The CDR3 loop is CASGFGLADITDTQYF. The CDR3 DNA is TGTGCTAGTGGTTTCGGACTAGCGGACATCACAGATACGCAGTATTTT.

The chain combines TRBV19 with TRBJ1-5, with 8 bases fitting TRBD1. Germline V gene data show CDR1 as LNHDA and CDR2 as SQIVND (reference sequence). The CDR3 has 16 residues. Germline trimming cut 0 bases from V and 3 bases from J; bases unmatched to any gene: 4. CDR3 in DNA: TGTGCCAGTAGTATAGATGGACAGGGTAACAATCAGCCCCAGCATTTT. It codes for CASSIDGQGNNQPQHF.

The table lists this clone with a count of one. This rearrangement joins TRBV18 to TRBJ2-5; 10 bases align to TRBD2. The CDR3 is 14 residues long. The germline V gene encodes CDR1 KGHSH and CDR2 LQKENI. V shed 2 bases and J 5 bases; nucleotides not matched to a gene: 2. DNA for the CDR3: TGTGCCAGCTCACCATCTAGCGGGGGCGAGACCCAGTACTTC. Translation: CASSPSSGGETQYF.

This rearrangement joins TRBV7-2 to TRBJ2-7; TRBD2 matches 10 bases. This CDR3 contains 15 residues. V shed 1 base, J shed 9 bases, and the junction held 9 bases outside the gene matches. The germline V gene has CDR1 SGHTA and CDR2 FQGNSA. The CDR3: CASSLGSGGPLGQYF. As DNA, the CDR3 is TGTGCCAGCAGCTTAGGTAGCGGGGGGCCCTTAGGGCAGTACTTC.

This clone appeared once. The chain is built from TRBV18 and TRBJ2-7; 7 bases match TRBD1. With 3 bases clipped from V and 0 bases from J, the junction kept 2 bases outside the gene matches. CDR1 and CDR2 (germline): KGHSH, LQKENI. The CDR3 consists of 14 residues. The CDR3 DNA reads as TGTGCCAGCTCACCCTCAGGGGGCTCCTACGAGCAGTACTTC. Protein product: CASSPSGGSYEQYF.

The J gene is TRBJ1-2, the V gene TRBV7-2; 12 bases fit TRBD1. The CDR3 totals 16 residues. CDR1 is SGHTA and CDR2 is FQGNSA in the germline V gene. V lost 6 bases and J lost 8; bases outside the gene matches: 13. CDR3 sequence: CASRRTGTGGLGGYTF. Written as DNA, the CDR3 is TGTGCCAGCAGACGTACCGGGACAGGGGGCCTGGGAGGCTACACCTTC.